Sequencing of this T cell receptor (beta chain) was carried out in a study of cytomegalovirus exposure and HLA in healthy donors. TCRdb's copy holds only in-frame clones and misses some; the assay was immunoSEQ multiplex PCR. The table has about 130,000 clones, 88% seen once; the top ten hold approximately 1.3%. The sequencing sample was made of PBMCs. This clonotype originated in a man aged 25 to 40 in good health and CMV-seronegative.

Here the CDR3 reads CASSQEPPDEQFF. CDR3 sequence (DNA): TGCGCCAGCAGCCAAGAGCCTCCGGATGAGCAGTTCTTC. The rearrangement joins TRBV4-1 to TRBJ2-1; no clear D. CDR3 length: 13 residues. The V gene lost 0 bases and the J gene lost 8 bases, with 8 bases spanning the gap. The germline V gene has CDR1 MGHRA and CDR2 YSYEKL.